The present TCR beta chain was sequenced within a study of T cells after yellow fever vaccination. Overall study results and limits: A secondary response was less intense yet reached its peak sooner, at day 5 versus 15. After the booster, over 95% of CD4 and about 90% of CD8 primary-response clones were re-detected. A small share of clonotypes appeared in both CD4 and CD8 compartments.

This clonotype was observed a few times. Its target is not known. The V gene's germline CDR1 is LGHNA and CDR2 YSLEER. The CDR3 sequence is 16 residues long. The J segment lost 2 bases and the V segment lost 0 bases, leaving 5 bases of the junction unmatched. Each CDR3 protein gets one entry after TCRdb re-called the 5' RACE reads with MiXCR. The sample holds tens of thousands of distinct CDR3 sequences, around 7% seen once. Material: CD8+ T cells sorted from PBMCs, obtained approximately 15 days after the first yellow fever vaccination. The receptor's source is a man younger than 30 who received the YFV17D yellow fever vaccine. The rearrangement uses TRBV4-3 and TRBJ1-1; 8 bases agree with TRBD1. The CDR3: CASSQDPTGGNTEAFF. CDR3 nucleotides: TGCGCCAGCAGCCAAGACCCTACAGGGGGTAACACTGAAGCTTTCTTT.